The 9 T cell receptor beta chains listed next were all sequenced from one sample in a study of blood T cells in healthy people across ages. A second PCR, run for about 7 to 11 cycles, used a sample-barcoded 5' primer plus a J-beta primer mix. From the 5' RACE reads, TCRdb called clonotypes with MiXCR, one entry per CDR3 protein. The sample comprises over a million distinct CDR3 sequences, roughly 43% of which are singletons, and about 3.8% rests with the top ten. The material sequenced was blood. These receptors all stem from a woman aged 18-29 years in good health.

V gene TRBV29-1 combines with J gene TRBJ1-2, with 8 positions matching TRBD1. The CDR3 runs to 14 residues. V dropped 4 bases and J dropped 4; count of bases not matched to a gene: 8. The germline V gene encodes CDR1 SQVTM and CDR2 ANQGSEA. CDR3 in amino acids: CSVGERTGRYGYTF. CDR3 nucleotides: TGCAGCGTTGGGGAAAGGACAGGGCGCTATGGCTACACCTTC.

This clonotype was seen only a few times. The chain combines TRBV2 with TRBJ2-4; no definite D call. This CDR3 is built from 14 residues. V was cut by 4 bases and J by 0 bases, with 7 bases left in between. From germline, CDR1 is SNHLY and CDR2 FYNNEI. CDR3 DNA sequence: TGTGCCAGCAGTGTACTCCTAGCCAAAAACATTCAGTACTTC. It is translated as CASSVLLAKNIQYF.

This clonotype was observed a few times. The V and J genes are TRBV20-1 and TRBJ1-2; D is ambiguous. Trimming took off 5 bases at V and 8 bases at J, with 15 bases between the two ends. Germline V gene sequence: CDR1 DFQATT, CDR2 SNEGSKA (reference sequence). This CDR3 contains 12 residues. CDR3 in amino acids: CSAEGEPGGYTF. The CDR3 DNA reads TGCAGTGCTGAGGGTGAGCCCGGGGGCTACACCTTC.

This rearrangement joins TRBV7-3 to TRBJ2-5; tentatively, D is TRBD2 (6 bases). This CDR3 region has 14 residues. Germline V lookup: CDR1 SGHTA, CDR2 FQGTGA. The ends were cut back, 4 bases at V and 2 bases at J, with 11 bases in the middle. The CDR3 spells CASSYRTNQETQYF. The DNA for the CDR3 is TGTGCCAGCAGCTATCGGACTAATCAAGAGACCCAGTACTTC. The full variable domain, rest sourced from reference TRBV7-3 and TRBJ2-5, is GAGVSQTPSNKVTEKGKYVELRCDPISGHTALYWYRQSLGQGPEFLIYFQGTGAADDSGLPNDRFFAVRPEGSVSTLKIQRTERGDSAVYLCASSYRTNQETQYFGPGTRLLVL.

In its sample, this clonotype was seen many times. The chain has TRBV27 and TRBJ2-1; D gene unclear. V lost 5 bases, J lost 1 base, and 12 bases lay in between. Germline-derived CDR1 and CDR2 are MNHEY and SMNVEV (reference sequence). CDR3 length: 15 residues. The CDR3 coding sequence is TGTGCCAGCAGTCTGCGGCCCCAATCCTACAATGAGCAGTTCTTC. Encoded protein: CASSLRPQSYNEQFF.

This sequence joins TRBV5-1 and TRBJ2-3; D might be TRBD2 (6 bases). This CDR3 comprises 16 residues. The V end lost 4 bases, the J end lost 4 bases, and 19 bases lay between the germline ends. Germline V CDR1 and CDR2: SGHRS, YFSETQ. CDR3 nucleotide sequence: TGCGCCAGCAGCGCGCGGGACTCCCCTTTCCCAGATACGCAGTATTTT. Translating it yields CASSARDSPFPDTQYF.

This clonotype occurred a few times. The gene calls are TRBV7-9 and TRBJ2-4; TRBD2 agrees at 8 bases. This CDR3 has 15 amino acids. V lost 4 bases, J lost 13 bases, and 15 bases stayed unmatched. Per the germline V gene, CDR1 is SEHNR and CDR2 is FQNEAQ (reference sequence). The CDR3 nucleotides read TGTGCCAGCAGCTACCGAAGCGGGAGCTACAATGAGCAGTACTTC. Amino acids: CASSYRSGSYNEQYF.

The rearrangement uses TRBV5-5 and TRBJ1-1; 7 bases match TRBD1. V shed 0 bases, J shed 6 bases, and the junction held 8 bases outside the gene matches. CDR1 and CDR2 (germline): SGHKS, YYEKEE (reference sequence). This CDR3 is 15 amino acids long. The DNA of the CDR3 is TGTGCCAGCAGCTTGGACAGGGGCGGGTACCCTGAAGCTTTCTTT. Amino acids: CASSLDRGGYPEAFF.

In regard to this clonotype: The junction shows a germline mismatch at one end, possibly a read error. The CDR3 is CSVEAWPPYTDTQYF. CDR3 bases: TGCAGCGTCGAAGCGTGGCCCCCCTACACAGATACGCAGTATTTT. This rearrangement joins TRBV29-1 to TRBJ2-3; no reliable D call. The CDR3 has 15 amino acids. Germline loops: CDR1 SQVTM, CDR2 ANQGSEA.